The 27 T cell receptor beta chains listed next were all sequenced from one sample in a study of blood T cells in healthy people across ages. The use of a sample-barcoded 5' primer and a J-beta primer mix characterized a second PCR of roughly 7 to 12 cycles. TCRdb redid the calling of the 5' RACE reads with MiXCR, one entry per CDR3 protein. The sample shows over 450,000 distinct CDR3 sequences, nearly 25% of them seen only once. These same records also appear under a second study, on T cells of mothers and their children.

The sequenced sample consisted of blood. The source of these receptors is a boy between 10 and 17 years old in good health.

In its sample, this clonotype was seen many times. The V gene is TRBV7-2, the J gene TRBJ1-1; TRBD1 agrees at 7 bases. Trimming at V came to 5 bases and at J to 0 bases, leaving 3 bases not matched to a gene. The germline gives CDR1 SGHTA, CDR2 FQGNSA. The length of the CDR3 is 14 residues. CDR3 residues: CASSPGTVNTEAFF. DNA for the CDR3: TGTGCCAGCAGCCCTGGGACAGTGAACACTGAAGCTTTCTTT.

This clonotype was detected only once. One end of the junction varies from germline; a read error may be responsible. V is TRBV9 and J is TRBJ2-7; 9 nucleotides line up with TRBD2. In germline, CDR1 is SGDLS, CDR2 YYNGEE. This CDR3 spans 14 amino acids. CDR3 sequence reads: CASSPGLAPLEQSF. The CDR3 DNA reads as TGTGCCAGCAGCCCGGGACTAGCCCCCCTCGAGCAGTCCTTC.

The CDR3 nucleotides read TGCAGTGCTAGGAAAGAGGGGAGCACAGATACGCAGTATTTT. Protein product: CSARKEGSTDTQYF. The chain carries TRBV20-1 and TRBJ2-3; TRBD1 or TRBD2 may be the D gene (5 bases each). The CDR3 is 14 amino acids. V gave up 3 bases and J gave up 0 bases, with 10 bases separating them. Per germline, CDR1 DFQATT and CDR2 SNEGSKA (reference sequence).

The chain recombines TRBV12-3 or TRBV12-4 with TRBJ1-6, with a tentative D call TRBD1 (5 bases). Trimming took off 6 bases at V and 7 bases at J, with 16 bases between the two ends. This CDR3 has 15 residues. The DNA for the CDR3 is TGTGCCAGCAGGCGGGAAGGGGTTCCGAATTCACCCCTCCACTTT. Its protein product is CASRREGVPNSPLHF.

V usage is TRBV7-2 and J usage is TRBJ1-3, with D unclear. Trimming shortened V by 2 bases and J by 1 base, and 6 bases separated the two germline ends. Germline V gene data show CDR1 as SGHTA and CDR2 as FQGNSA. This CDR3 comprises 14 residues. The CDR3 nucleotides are TGTGCCAGCAGCTTACCGGGTTCTGGAAACACCATATATTTT. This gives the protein CASSLPGSGNTIYF.

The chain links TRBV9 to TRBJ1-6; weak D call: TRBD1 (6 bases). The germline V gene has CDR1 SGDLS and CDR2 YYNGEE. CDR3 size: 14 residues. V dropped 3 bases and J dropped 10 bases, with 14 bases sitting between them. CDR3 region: CASSAGEKNSPLHF. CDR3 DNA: TGTGCCAGCAGCGCAGGGGAGAAGAACTCACCCCTCCACTTT.

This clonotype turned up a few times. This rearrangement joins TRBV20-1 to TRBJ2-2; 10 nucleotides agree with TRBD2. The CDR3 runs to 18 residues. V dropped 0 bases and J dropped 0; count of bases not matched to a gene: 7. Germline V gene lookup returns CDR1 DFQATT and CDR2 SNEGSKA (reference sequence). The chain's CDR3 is CSARDPSGRGANTGELFF. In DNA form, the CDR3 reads TGCAGTGCTAGAGATCCCAGCGGGAGGGGGGCGAACACCGGGGAGCTGTTTTTT.

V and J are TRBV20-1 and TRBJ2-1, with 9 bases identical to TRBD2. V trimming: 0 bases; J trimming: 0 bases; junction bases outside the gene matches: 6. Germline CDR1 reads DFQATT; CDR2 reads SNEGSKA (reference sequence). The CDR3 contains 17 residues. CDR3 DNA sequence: TGCAGTGCTAGAGATGTGAATAGCGGGAGCTCCTACAATGAGCAGTTCTTC. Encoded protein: CSARDVNSGSSYNEQFF.

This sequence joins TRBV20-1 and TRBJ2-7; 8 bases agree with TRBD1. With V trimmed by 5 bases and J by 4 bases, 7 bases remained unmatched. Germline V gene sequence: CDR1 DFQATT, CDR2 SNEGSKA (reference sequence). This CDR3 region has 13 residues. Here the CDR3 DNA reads TGCAGTGCTCAACAGGGGGGTGAATACGAGCAGTACTTC. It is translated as CSAQQGGEYEQYF.

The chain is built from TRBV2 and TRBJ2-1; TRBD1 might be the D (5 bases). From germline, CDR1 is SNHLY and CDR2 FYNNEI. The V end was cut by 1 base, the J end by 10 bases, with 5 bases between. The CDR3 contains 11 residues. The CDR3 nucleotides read TGTGCCAGCAGTGAAGAGGGGGAGCAGTTCTTC. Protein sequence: CASSEEGEQFF.

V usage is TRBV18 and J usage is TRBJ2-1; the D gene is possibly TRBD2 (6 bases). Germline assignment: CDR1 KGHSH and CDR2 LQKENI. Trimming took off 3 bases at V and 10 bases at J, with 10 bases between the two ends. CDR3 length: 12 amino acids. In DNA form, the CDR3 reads TGTGCCAGCTCACCTGAGGGACTCGAGCAGTTCTTC. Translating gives CASSPEGLEQFF.

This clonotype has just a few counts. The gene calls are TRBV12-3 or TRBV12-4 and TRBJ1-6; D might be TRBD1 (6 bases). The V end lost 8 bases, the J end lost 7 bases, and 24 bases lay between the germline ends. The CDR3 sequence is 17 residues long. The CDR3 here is CASGLVRGRSRNSPLHF. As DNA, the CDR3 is TGTGCCAGCGGGCTCGTCCGGGGGCGATCGAGAAATTCACCCCTCCACTTT.

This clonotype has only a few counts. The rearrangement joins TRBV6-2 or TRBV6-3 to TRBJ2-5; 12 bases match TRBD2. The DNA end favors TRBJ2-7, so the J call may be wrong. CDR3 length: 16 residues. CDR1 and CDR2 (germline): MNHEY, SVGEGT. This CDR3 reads CASSPGLAGIDGEQYF. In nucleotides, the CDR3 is TGTGCCAGCAGTCCAGGACTAGCGGGGATCGATGGCGAGCAGTACTTC.

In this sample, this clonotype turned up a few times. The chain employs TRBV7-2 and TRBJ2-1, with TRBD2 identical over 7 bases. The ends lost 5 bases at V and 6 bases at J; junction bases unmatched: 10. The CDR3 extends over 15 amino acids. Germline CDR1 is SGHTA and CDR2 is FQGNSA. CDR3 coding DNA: TGTGCCAGCAGCCCCATGGCGGGAGTCGGCAATGAGCAGTTCTTC. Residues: CASSPMAGVGNEQFF.

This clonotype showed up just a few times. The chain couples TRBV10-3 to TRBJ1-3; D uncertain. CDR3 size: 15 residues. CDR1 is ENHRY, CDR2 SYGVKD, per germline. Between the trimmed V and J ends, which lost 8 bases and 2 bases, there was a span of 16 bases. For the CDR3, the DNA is TGTGCCATCTCTAAGGGCATTAGTACTGGAAACACCATATATTTT. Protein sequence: CAISKGISTGNTIYF.

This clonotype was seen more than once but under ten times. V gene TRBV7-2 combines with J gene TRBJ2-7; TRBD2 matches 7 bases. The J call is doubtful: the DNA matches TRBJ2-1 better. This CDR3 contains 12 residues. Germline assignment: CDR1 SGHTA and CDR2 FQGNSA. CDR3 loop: CASGAAYNEQFF. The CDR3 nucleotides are TGTGCAAGCGGGGCGGCCTACAATGAGCAGTTCTTC.

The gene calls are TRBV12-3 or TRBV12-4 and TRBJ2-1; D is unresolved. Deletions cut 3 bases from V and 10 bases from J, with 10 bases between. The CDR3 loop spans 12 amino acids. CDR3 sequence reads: CASSFSHGEQFF. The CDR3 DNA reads TGTGCCAGCAGTTTCTCCCACGGGGAGCAGTTCTTC.

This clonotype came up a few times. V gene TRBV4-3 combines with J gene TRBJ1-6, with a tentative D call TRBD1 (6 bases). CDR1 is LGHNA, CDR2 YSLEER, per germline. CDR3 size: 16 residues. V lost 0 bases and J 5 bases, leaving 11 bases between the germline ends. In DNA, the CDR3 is TGCGCCAGCAGCCAAGAAGGGGCAGGGGATAATTCACCCCTCCACTTT. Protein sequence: CASSQEGAGDNSPLHF.

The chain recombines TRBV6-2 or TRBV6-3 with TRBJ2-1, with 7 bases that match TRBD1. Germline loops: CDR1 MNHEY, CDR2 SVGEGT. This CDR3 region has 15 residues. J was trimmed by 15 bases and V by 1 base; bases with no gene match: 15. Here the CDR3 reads CASSYYADGDRRLFF. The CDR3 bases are TGTGCCAGCAGTTACTATGCCGATGGGGACAGACGACTGTTCTTC.

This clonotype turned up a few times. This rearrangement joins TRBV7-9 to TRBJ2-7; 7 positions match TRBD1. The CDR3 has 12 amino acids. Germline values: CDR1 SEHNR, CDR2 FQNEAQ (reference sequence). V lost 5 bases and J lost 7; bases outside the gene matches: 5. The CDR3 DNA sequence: TGTGCCAGCAGCAAGACAGGGAAGGAGCAGTACTTC. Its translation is CASSKTGKEQYF.

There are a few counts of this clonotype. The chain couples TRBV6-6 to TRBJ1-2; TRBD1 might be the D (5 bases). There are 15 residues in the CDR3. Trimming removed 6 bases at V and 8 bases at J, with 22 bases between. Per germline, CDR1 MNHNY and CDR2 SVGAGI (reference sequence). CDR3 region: CASRETLNAPGGYTF. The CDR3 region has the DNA TGTGCCAGCAGAGAAACCTTAAACGCCCCAGGGGGCTACACCTTC.

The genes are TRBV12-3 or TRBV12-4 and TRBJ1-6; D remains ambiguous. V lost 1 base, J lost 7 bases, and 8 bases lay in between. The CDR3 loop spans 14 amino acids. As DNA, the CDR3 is TGTGCCAGCAGTTTAGGACCGACCAATTCACCCCTCCACTTT. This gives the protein CASSLGPTNSPLHF.

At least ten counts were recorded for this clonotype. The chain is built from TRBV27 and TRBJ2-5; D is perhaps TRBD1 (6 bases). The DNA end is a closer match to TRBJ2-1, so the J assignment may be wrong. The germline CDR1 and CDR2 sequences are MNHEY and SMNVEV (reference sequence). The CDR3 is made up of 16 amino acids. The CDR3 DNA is TGTGCCAGCAGCCCCCGACAGGCTCCTATCCCCAATGAGCAGTTCTTC. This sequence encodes CASSPRQAPIPNEQFF.

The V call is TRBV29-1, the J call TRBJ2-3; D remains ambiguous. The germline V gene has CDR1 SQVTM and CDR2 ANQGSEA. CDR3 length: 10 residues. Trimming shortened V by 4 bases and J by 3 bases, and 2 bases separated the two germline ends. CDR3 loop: CSVATDTQYF. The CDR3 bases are TGCAGCGTTGCAACAGATACGCAGTATTTT.

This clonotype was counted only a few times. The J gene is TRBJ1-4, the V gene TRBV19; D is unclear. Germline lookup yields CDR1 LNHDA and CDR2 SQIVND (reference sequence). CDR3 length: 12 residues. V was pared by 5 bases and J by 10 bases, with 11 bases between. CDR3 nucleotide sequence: TGTGCCAGTAGTCTCGTCCGGGGAAAACTGTTTTTT. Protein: CASSLVRGKLFF.

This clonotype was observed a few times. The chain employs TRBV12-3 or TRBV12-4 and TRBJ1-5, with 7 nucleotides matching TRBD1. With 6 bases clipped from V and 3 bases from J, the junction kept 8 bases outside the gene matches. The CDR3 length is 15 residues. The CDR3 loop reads CASSRGDRVNQPQHF. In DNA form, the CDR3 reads TGTGCCAGCAGCCGAGGCGACAGGGTCAATCAGCCCCAGCATTTT.

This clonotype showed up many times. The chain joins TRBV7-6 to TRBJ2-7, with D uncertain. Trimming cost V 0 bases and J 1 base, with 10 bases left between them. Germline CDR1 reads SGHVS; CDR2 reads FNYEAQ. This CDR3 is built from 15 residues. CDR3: CASSLAHGGSYEQYF. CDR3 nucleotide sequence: TGTGCCAGCAGCTTAGCGCATGGCGGATCCTACGAGCAGTACTTC.